One and the same sample provided the 5 T cell receptor beta chains below, sequenced in a study of T-cell reconstitution after alpha-beta-depleted transplantation in children. The study's findings and limits: One year after transplant, T-cell counts and diversity came mostly from newly produced T cells.

Unique molecular identifiers tagged the TCRbeta library. TCRdb re-analysed the PCR reads in MiXCR, keeping a single row per CDR3 protein. Found here are 250,000 to 300,000 distinct CDR3 sequences, around 7.3% of them singletons; the top ten hold 9.1%. Their recognized antigens are unknown. The sequenced sample was peripheral blood, obtained 360 days after TCRalphabeta/CD19-depleted stem cell transplant. The receptor set was obtained from a female patient aged 2 to 10 who had a stem cell transplant for Fanconi anemia, so the T cells may come from the graft donor.

This clonotype was recorded a few times. CDR3 DNA sequence: TGTGCCAGCAGCTTAGATTCGGGACAGGGCCCTGAAGCTTTCTTT. Translation gives CASSLDSGQGPEAFF. The chain has TRBV11-3 and TRBJ1-1, with 9 positions matching TRBD1. Per germline, CDR1 SGHNT and CDR2 YENEEA. V gave up 0 bases and J gave up 6 bases; unmatched junction bases: 5. The CDR3 is made up of 15 amino acids.

This clonotype appeared many times. This chain uses TRBV27 with TRBJ2-1; possibly TRBD2 for D (5 bases). The germline V gene encodes CDR1 MNHEY and CDR2 SMNVEV (reference sequence). Between the trimmed V and J ends, which lost 5 bases and 6 bases, there was a span of 14 bases. The CDR3 consists of 14 residues. The CDR3 protein is CASSPLLESNEQFF. In nucleotides, the CDR3 is TGTGCCAGCAGTCCCCTACTAGAATCCAATGAGCAGTTCTTC.

The chain has TRBV2 and TRBJ2-7; no reliable D call. The V gene's germline CDR1 is SNHLY and CDR2 FYNNEI. The CDR3 consists of 15 residues. Trimming left V 1 base short and J 0 bases short, with 10 bases between. CDR3 bases: TGTGCCAGCAGTGAAGGGACCTTCCTCTCCTACGAGCAGTACTTC. This sequence encodes CASSEGTFLSYEQYF.

The chain recombines TRBV9 with TRBJ1-2, with 11 bases fitting TRBD1. The germline V gene has CDR1 SGDLS and CDR2 YYNGEE. There are 17 residues in the CDR3. The junction had 5 bases not matched to a gene; V was cut back by 0 bases and J by 1 base. This CDR3 reads CASSVVGTGGSNYGYTF. The CDR3 DNA reads as TGTGCCAGCAGCGTAGTGGGGACAGGGGGAAGTAACTATGGCTACACCTTC.

Only a few counts were recorded for this clonotype. The J gene is TRBJ2-1, the V gene TRBV27; D unresolved. Between the trimmed V and J ends, which lost 8 bases and 0 bases, there was a span of 11 bases. Germline assignment: CDR1 MNHEY and CDR2 SMNVEV (reference sequence). This CDR3 comprises 14 residues. This CDR3 is CASYPTNSYNEQFF. For the CDR3, the DNA is TGTGCCAGCTACCCGACAAACTCCTACAATGAGCAGTTCTTC.